This T cell receptor beta chain was observed in a study of cytomegalovirus exposure and HLA in healthy donors. Study background: Counted in an early data release were some 81 million unique TCRs from HLA-typed donors.

Vbeta (60) and Jbeta (13) primers were used in the PCR. Only in-frame clones appear in the TCRdb table, and some are missing; sequencing was by immunoSEQ multiplex PCR. Altogether 110,000 or so clones are present, around 86% being singletons, with the ten largest covering roughly 6.9%. This clone has a single count. The antigen is unknown. General observations from the study: Overall, around 150 TCR beta chains were annotated as cytomegalovirus-associated.

V was trimmed by 7 bases and J by 3 bases, leaving 14 bases between them. CDR3 size: 15 residues. Germline V gene sequence: CDR1 SGHRS, CDR2 YFSETQ. Material for sequencing was PBMCs. This TCR came from a man younger than 45 in good health and CMV-seropositive. This chain links TRBV5-1 with TRBJ1-6, with no clear D. The CDR3 DNA follows: TGCGCCAGCCGCTCCTCATGGAGCTATAATTCACCCCTCCACTTT. This encodes CASRSSWSYNSPLHF.